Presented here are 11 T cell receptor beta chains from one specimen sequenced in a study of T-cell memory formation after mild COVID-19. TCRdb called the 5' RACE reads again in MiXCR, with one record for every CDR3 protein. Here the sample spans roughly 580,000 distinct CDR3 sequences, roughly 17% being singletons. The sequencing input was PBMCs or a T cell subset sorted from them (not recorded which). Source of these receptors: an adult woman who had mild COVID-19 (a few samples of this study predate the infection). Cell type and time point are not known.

The CDR3: CASSPPMGQGLEAFF. The CDR3 DNA reads TGTGCCAGCTCACCACCCATGGGACAGGGCCTAGAAGCTTTCTTT. The chain combines TRBV18 with TRBJ1-1, with 9 bases matching TRBD1. Trimming cost V 0 bases and J 8 bases; bases outside gene matches: 7. The CDR3 length is 15 residues. Germline CDR1 is KGHSH and CDR2 is LQKENI.

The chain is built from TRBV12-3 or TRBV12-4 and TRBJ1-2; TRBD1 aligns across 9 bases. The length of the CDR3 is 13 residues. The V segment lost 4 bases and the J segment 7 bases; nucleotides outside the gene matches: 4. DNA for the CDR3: TGTGCCAGCAGTTCCACAGGGGGCGGTGGCTACACCTTC. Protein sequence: CASSSTGGGGYTF.

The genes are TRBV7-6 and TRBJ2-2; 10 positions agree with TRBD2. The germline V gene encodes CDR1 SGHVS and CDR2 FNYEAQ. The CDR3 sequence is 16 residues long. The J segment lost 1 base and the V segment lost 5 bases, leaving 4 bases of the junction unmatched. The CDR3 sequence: CASSRSGGMNTGELFF. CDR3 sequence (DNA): TGTGCCAGCAGCCGTAGCGGGGGGATGAACACCGGGGAGCTGTTTTTT.

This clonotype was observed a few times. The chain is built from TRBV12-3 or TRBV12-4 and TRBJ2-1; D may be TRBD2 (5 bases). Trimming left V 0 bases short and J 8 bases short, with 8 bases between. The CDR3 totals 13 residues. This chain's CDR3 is CASSLARGYEQFF. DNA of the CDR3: TGTGCCAGCAGTTTAGCGCGCGGGTATGAGCAGTTCTTC.

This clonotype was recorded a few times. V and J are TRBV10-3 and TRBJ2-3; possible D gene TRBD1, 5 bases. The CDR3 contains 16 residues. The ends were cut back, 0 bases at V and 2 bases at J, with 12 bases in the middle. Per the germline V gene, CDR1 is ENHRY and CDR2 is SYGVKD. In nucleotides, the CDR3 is TGTGCCATCAGTGAGTCGCCAGGGCGAGCCACAGATACGCAGTATTTT. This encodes CAISESPGRATDTQYF.

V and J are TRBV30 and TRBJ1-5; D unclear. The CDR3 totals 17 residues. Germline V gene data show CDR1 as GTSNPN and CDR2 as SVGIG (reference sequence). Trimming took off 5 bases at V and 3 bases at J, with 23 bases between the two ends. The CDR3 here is CAWGPPIFRMANQPQHF. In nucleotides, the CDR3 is TGTGCCTGGGGCCCACCGATCTTTAGGATGGCCAATCAGCCCCAGCATTTT.

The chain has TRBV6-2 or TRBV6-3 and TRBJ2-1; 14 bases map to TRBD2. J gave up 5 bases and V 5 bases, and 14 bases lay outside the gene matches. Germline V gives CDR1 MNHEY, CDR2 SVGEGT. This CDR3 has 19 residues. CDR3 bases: TGTGCCAGCAGTCACACGGGACTAGCGGGAGCCGTTGGGGACAATGAGCAGTTCTTC. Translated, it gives CASSHTGLAGAVGDNEQFF.

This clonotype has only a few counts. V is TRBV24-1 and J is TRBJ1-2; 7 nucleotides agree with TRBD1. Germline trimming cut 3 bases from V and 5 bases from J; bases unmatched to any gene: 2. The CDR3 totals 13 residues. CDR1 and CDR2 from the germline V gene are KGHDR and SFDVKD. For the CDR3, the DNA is TGTGCCACCAGTGATGGACAGGCGTATGGCTACACCTTC. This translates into CATSDGQAYGYTF.

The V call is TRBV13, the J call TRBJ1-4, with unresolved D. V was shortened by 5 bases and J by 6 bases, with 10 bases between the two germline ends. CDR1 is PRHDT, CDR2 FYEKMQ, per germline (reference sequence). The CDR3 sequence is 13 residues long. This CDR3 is CASSPVDDEKLFF. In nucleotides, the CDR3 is TGTGCCAGCAGCCCGGTAGATGATGAAAAACTGTTTTTT. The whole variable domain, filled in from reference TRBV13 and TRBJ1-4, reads AAGVIQSPRHLIKEKRETATLKCYPIPRHDTVYWYQQGPGQDPQFLISFYEKMQSDKGSIPDRFSAQQFSDYHSELNMSSLELGDSALYFCASSPVDDEKLFFGSGTQLSVL.

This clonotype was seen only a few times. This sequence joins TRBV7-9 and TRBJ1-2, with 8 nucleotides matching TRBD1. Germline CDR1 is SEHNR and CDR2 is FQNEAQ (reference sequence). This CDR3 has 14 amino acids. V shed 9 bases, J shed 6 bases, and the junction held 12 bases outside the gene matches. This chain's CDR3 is CASQGAISLHGYTF. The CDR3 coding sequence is TGTGCCAGTCAGGGGGCGATATCCCTACATGGCTACACCTTC.

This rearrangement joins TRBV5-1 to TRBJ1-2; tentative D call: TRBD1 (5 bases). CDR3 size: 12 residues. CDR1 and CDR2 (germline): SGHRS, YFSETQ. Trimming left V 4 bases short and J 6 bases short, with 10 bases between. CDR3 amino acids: CASSIGTDGYTF. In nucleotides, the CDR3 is TGCGCCAGCAGCATCGGGACGGATGGCTACACCTTC. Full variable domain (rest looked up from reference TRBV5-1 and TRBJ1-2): KAGVTQTPRYLIKTRGQQVTLSCSPISGHRSVSWYQQTPGQGLQFLFEYFSETQRNKGNFPGRFSGRQFSNSRSEMNVSTLELGDSALYLCASSIGTDGYTFGSGTRLTVV.